The clone carrying this T cell receptor (beta chain) occurred a few times. Its antigen is still unknown. This record belongs to a study of spatial heterogeneity in lung cancer. At the level of the study: Counts of TCR transcripts in tumor regions tracked strongly with a T cell module score that came from matched bulk RNA-seq. The study observed each unique TCR and UMI combination more than ten times on average in raw reads. Study-wide points: Counts of expanded intratumoral alpha and beta TCRs tracked tumor mutation counts. Approximately 7.1% of tumor T cells for alpha chains and roughly 12% for beta chains were estimated to be covered.

The time point denotes: sample taken at primary tumor resection. In each case, whole RNA from tumor, nontumor lung or frozen PBMC was sequenced unsorted. The J segment lost 7 bases and the V segment lost 2 bases, leaving 3 bases of the junction unmatched. This CDR3 spans 13 amino acids. Germline loops: CDR1 SGHAT, CDR2 FQNNGV. TCRdb re-called the 5' RACE reads through MiXCR, storing one row per CDR3 protein. The sample includes more than 15,000 distinct CDR3 sequences, under 7% of them seen just once. The specimen comprised lung tumor tissue, sampled at surgery. This TCR came from a female donor with early-stage non-small cell lung cancer. J is TRBJ1-1 and V is TRBV11-2; 8 nucleotides match TRBD1. CDR3 protein: CASSLRDRIEAFF. CDR3 bases: TGTGCCAGCAGCTTACGGGACAGGATTGAAGCTTTCTTT.